This TCR beta chain was recorded in a study of blood T cells in healthy people across ages. Each individual donor underwent a draw of about 9.9 milliliters of peripheral blood. The study isolated at least 7 million PBMCs from each sample. Next came a second PCR, run for about 7 to 12 cycles, which used a sample-barcoded 5' primer along with a J-beta primer mix. A tag from a template-switch adaptor with 12 random nucleotides marked each cDNA molecule. Sequencing of every sample gave 2.5 million or more CDR3-containing paired-end reads. TCRdb re-called the 5' RACE reads with MiXCR, one entry per CDR3 protein. The table records roughly 900,000 distinct CDR3 sequences, around 48% of them present only once. The material sequenced was blood. This sequence originates from a man aged 25-45 years in good health.

The CDR3 sequence: CASRAASNSNQPQHF. In nucleotides, the CDR3 is TGTGCCAGCAGGGCGGCCAGCAACAGCAATCAGCCCCAGCATTTT. This chain connects TRBV2 to TRBJ1-5, with no clear D. Trimming cost V 6 bases and J 1 base, with 13 bases left between them. Germline-derived CDR1 and CDR2 are SNHLY and FYNNEI. This CDR3 has 15 amino acids.